Below are 19 T cell receptor beta chains sequenced from a single sample in a study of blood T cell repertoires in COVID-19. TCRdb's copy holds only in-frame clones and misses some; the assay was immunoSEQ multiplex PCR. This sample has 360,000 or so clones, with 85% to 90% found just once. The material sequenced was PBMCs or T cells enriched from blood (not recorded which). Receptor source: a woman aged 30 to 39 who had recovered from COVID-19.

This sequence joins TRBV27 and TRBJ1-1; D remains unclear. V lost 3 bases, J lost 1 base, and 12 bases lay in between. Looked up from germline, CDR1 is MNHEY and CDR2 is SMNVEV (reference sequence). This CDR3 has 15 amino acids. The CDR3 region is CASSFLGLENTEAFF. The CDR3 coding sequence is TGTGCCAGCAGTTTCCTGGGTCTAGAGAACACTGAAGCTTTCTTT.

The chain is built from TRBV6-5 and TRBJ1-6; 8 positions match TRBD1. This CDR3 is built from 16 residues. In germline, CDR1 is MNHEY, CDR2 SVGAGI. V trimming: 0 bases; J trimming: 4 bases; junction bases outside the gene matches: 2. The CDR3 loop is CASSYSRTGYNSPLHF. The CDR3 DNA is TGTGCCAGCAGTTACTCAAGGACAGGGTATAATTCACCCCTCCACTTT.

The V gene is TRBV10-3, the J gene TRBJ2-1; TRBD2 aligns across 8 bases. Trimming took 2 bases from V and 8 from J; bases not matched to a gene: 8. The length of the CDR3 is 15 residues. Per germline, CDR1 ENHRY and CDR2 SYGVKD. The CDR3 here is CAISEGLAGIYEQFF. DNA for the CDR3: TGTGCCATCAGTGAGGGTTTAGCGGGAATCTATGAGCAGTTCTTC.

The V call is TRBV19, the J call TRBJ2-7; tentatively, D is TRBD1 (6 bases). V lost 3 bases and J 4 bases, leaving 16 bases between the germline ends. The CDR3 sequence is 15 residues long. Germline CDR1 LNHDA, CDR2 SQIVND (reference sequence). The CDR3, as DNA: TGTGCCAGTAGTATCAGGGGCCCTGTGGGATACGAGCAGTACTTC. Its translation is CASSIRGPVGYEQYF.

The genes are TRBV12-3 or TRBV12-4 and TRBJ2-7; no definite D call. The CDR3 spans 12 residues. Trimming took 6 bases from V and 5 from J, leaving 11 bases between them. The CDR3 bases are TGTGCCAGCAGGATACACCCCCACGAGCAGTACTTC. Amino acid sequence: CASRIHPHEQYF.

The chain recombines TRBV30 with TRBJ1-4; D call uncertain. The CDR3 contains 13 residues. Germline V gene lookup returns CDR1 GTSNPN and CDR2 SVGIG (reference sequence). V was pared by 3 bases and J by 8 bases, with 13 bases between. CDR3 loop: CAWSPRVGEKLFF. The CDR3 DNA reads TGTGCCTGGAGCCCCCGGGTAGGAGAAAAACTGTTTTTT. Full variable domain (outside the CDR3, taken from reference TRBV30 and TRBJ1-4): SQTIHQWPATLVQPVGSPLSLECTVEGTSNPNLYWYRQAAGRGLQLLFYSVGIGQISSEVPQNLSASRPQDRQFILSSKKLLLSDSGFYLCAWSPRVGEKLFFGSGTQLSVL.

Only a few counts were recorded for this clone. V and J are TRBV6-2 or TRBV6-3 and TRBJ1-1; D unclear. The CDR3 is made up of 14 amino acids. V lost 2 bases, J lost 1 base, and 8 bases lay in between. Germline V gene lookup returns CDR1 MNHEY and CDR2 SVGEGT. CDR3 sequence (DNA): TGTGCCAGCAGTTACACCACACCGAACACTGAAGCTTTCTTT. This sequence encodes CASSYTTPNTEAFF.

V is TRBV30 and J is TRBJ1-5, with D perhaps matching TRBD1 (6 bases). The V gene lost 0 bases and the J gene lost 7 bases, with 19 bases spanning the gap. This CDR3 spans 16 amino acids. Per germline, CDR1 GTSNPN and CDR2 SVGIG (reference sequence). CDR3 sequence reads: CAWSVQGGPVRQPQHF. The CDR3 DNA sequence: TGTGCCTGGAGTGTACAGGGCGGGCCTGTTAGACAGCCCCAGCATTTT.

The chain has TRBV6-5 and TRBJ2-7; D is uncertain. The CDR3 length is 14 residues. Germline values: CDR1 MNHEY, CDR2 SVGAGI. With 2 bases removed from V and 3 bases from J, the gap between germline ends came to 11 bases. The CDR3 reads CASSYGQINYEQYF. CDR3 bases: TGTGCCAGCAGTTACGGGCAGATAAACTACGAGCAGTACTTC.

The V call is TRBV10-3, the J call TRBJ2-6; TRBD1 matches 11 bases. Trimming cost V 2 bases and J 2 bases; bases outside gene matches: 8. The CDR3 is 19 residues long. The germline V gene has CDR1 ENHRY and CDR2 SYGVKD. CDR3 residues: CAISELRTGGFAGANVLTF. The CDR3 nucleotides are TGTGCCATCAGTGAGCTGCGGACAGGGGGCTTTGCTGGGGCCAACGTCCTGACTTTC.

The chain uses TRBV9 and TRBJ1-2, with D perhaps TRBD1 (5 bases). The CDR3 contains 17 residues. The germline V gene has CDR1 SGDLS and CDR2 YYNGEE. Trimming left V 1 base short and J 2 bases short, with 18 bases between. The CDR3 here is CASSVPGDPAQNYGYTF. The CDR3 DNA reads as TGTGCCAGCAGCGTACCGGGGGACCCAGCCCAGAACTATGGCTACACCTTC. Together with reference TRBV9 and TRBJ1-2, the CDR3 gives the full variable domain: DSGVTQTPKHLITATGQRVTLRCSPRSGDLSVYWYQQSLDQGLQFLIQYYNGEERAKGNILERFSAQQFPDLHSELNLSSLELGDSALYFCASSVPGDPAQNYGYTFGSGTRLTVV.

The chain links TRBV13 to TRBJ2-7; the D gene is possibly TRBD2 (5 bases). CDR1 is PRHDT, CDR2 FYEKMQ, per germline (reference sequence). Trimming pared 4 bases from V and 4 bases from J, leaving 14 bases between. The CDR3 loop spans 14 amino acids. The CDR3 is CASSSAGKAYEQYF. The CDR3 DNA is TGTGCCAGCAGCTCCGCCGGGAAAGCGTACGAGCAGTACTTC.

The chain is built from TRBV7-3 and TRBJ2-1; the D gene is possibly TRBD2 (7 bases). Looked up from germline, CDR1 is SGHTA and CDR2 is FQGTGA. V gave up 5 bases and J gave up 5 bases, with 19 bases separating them. This CDR3 contains 16 residues. CDR3 protein: CASSPRGGSGDNEQFF. The CDR3, as DNA: TGTGCCAGCAGCCCTCGAGGGGGAAGCGGGGACAATGAGCAGTTCTTC.

The genes are TRBV4-1 and TRBJ1-1, with a tentative D call TRBD1 (6 bases). Trimming left V 4 bases short and J 4 bases short, with 16 bases between. This CDR3 is 15 amino acids long. Germline-derived CDR1 and CDR2 are MGHRA and YSYEKL. The CDR3 loop is CASSRAGQRGTEAFF. The DNA of the CDR3 is TGCGCCAGCAGCCGGGCCGGACAGCGGGGCACTGAAGCTTTCTTT.

The rearrangement joins TRBV9 to TRBJ1-5, with 9 bases that match TRBD1. Germline CDR1 reads SGDLS; CDR2 reads YYNGEE. Germline trimming cut 0 bases from V and 2 bases from J; bases unmatched to any gene: 0. The CDR3 spans 15 residues. CDR3 coding DNA: TGTGCCAGCAGCGTAGGGACAGGGGGCAATCAGCCCCAGCATTTT. It encodes CASSVGTGGNQPQHF.

The chain is built from TRBV19 and TRBJ1-1, with 8 positions matching TRBD1. This CDR3 is 14 amino acids long. CDR1 is LNHDA, CDR2 SQIVND, per germline (reference sequence). With 4 bases clipped from V and 5 bases from J, the junction kept 6 bases outside the gene matches. CDR3 DNA sequence: TGTGCCAGTAGTACACGGACAGGGACGACTGAAGCTTTCTTT. Translating it yields CASSTRTGTTEAFF. Filled out from reference TRBV19 and TRBJ1-1, the complete variable domain reads DGGITQSPKYLFRKEGQNVTLSCEQNLNHDAMYWYRQDPGQGLRLIYYSQIVNDFQKGDIAEGYSVSREKKESFPLTVTSAQKNPTAFYLCASSTRTGTTEAFFGQGTRLTVV.

The chain joins TRBV9 to TRBJ2-1, with 7 positions matching TRBD1. This CDR3 region has 15 residues. Germline V CDR1 and CDR2: SGDLS, YYNGEE. The ends lost 0 bases at V and 4 bases at J; junction bases unmatched: 4. CDR3 DNA: TGTGCCAGCAGCGTAGTAGGGACAGCTTACAATGAGCAGTTCTTC. Its translation is CASSVVGTAYNEQFF.

This chain uses TRBV30 with TRBJ1-2, with D perhaps matching TRBD1 (6 bases). The ends were cut back, 3 bases at V and 8 bases at J, with 13 bases in the middle. The germline CDR1 and CDR2 sequences are GTSNPN and SVGIG (reference sequence). The CDR3 totals 12 residues. The CDR3 sequence is CAWRRTAMGYTF. The CDR3, as DNA: TGTGCCTGGAGACGGACAGCTATGGGCTACACCTTC.

This chain uses TRBV3-1 (or the pseudogene TRBV3-2) with TRBJ1-3; D unresolved. The V end lost 2 bases, the J end lost 3 bases, and 20 bases lay between the germline ends. Germline V gene lookup returns CDR1 LGHDT and CDR2 YNNKEL (reference sequence). The CDR3 contains 18 residues. CDR3 DNA sequence: TGTGCCAGCAGCCAAAATCGGTGGCTCCAGACTGATGGAAACACCATATATTTT. Translated: CASSQNRWLQTDGNTIYF.